These 17 T cell receptor beta chains came from one sample sequenced in a study of blood T cell repertoires in COVID-19. Sequencing was performed with immunoSEQ multiplex PCR; in TCRdb, only in-frame clones are kept and a portion is missing. The sample has 250,000 to 300,000 clones; 80% to 90% are singletons. Sequenced: peripheral blood. The receptors were sampled from a young woman with COVID-19, enrolled during active disease.

The chain links TRBV5-1 to TRBJ1-2, with 8 bases identical to TRBD1. J was trimmed by 8 bases and V by 6 bases; bases with no gene match: 18. Per germline, CDR1 SGHRS and CDR2 YFSETQ. CDR3 length equals 16 residues. The CDR3 sequence is CASTTGPGTGIVGYTF. In DNA form, the CDR3 reads TGCGCCAGCACCACCGGCCCCGGGACAGGTATCGTAGGCTACACCTTC.

The chain uses TRBV7-9 and TRBJ1-5, with D perhaps matching TRBD1 (6 bases). Germline CDR1 is SEHNR and CDR2 is FQNEAQ (reference sequence). The CDR3 spans 14 residues. V shed 5 bases and J shed 2 bases, with 10 bases lying between them. DNA of the CDR3: TGTGCCAGCAGCCTCAGGGGCGGCAATCAGCCCCAGCATTTT. It encodes CASSLRGGNQPQHF. The variable domain in full, with the rest retrieved from reference TRBV7-9 and TRBJ1-5, is DTGVSQNPRHKITKRGQNVTFRCDPISEHNRLYWYRQTLGQGPEFLTYFQNEAQLEKSRLLSDRFSAERPKGSFSTLEIQRTEQGDSAMYLCASSLRGGNQPQHFGDGTRLSIL.

This chain uses TRBV13 with TRBJ2-7; possibly TRBD2 for D (7 bases). Germline V gene lookup returns CDR1 PRHDT and CDR2 FYEKMQ (reference sequence). This CDR3 region has 15 residues. The ends were cut back, 1 base at V and 4 bases at J, with 14 bases in the middle. The CDR3 DNA follows: TGTGCCAGCAGCTTAGATGGGGGGGGCTCGTACGAGCAGTACTTC. Protein: CASSLDGGGSYEQYF.

This clone was found a few times. The chain is built from TRBV29-1 and TRBJ1-1; 11 positions agree with TRBD1. Germline-derived CDR1 and CDR2 are SQVTM and ANQGSEA. V shed 6 bases and J 4 bases; nucleotides not matched to a gene: 10. This CDR3 has 15 residues. CDR3 residues: CSVGIRTGGFTEAFF. The CDR3 region has the DNA TGCAGCGTCGGTATCCGGACAGGGGGCTTCACTGAAGCTTTCTTT.

The rearrangement uses TRBV29-1 and TRBJ2-5, with TRBD2 matching over 8 bases. V was pared by 8 bases and J by 2 bases, with 10 bases of the junction left unmatched. The germline gives CDR1 SQVTM, CDR2 ANQGSEA. CDR3 length equals 14 residues. CDR3 residues: CSPNRGGGQETQYF. DNA for the CDR3: TGCAGCCCCAATAGGGGCGGGGGGCAAGAGACCCAGTACTTC.

The CDR3 DNA reads as TGTGCCAGCAGCACCGGGGGGGCCTACGAGCAGTACTTC. Protein sequence: CASSTGGAYEQYF. The chain is built from TRBV5-4 and TRBJ2-7; 8 bases are a match to TRBD2. The CDR3 is 13 amino acids. Germline V gives CDR1 SGHNT, CDR2 YYREEE (reference sequence). After removal of 4 bases from V and 2 bases from J, the junction contained 2 bases not matched to a gene.

The rearrangement joins TRBV27 to TRBJ1-6, with D possibly matching TRBD1 (5 bases). The CDR3 sequence is 16 residues long. The germline V and J ends were trimmed by 4 bases and 4 bases, with 14 bases remaining between them. Germline CDR1 reads MNHEY; CDR2 reads SMNVEV (reference sequence). The CDR3 sequence is CASSSRGGEYNSPLHF. The CDR3 nucleotides are TGTGCCAGCAGTTCGAGGGGAGGGGAGTATAATTCACCCCTCCACTTT.

This clone was detected once. The J gene is TRBJ1-6, the V gene TRBV6-5; no definite D call. The germline V and J ends were trimmed by 7 bases and 6 bases, with 10 bases remaining between them. Germline CDR1 reads MNHEY; CDR2 reads SVGAGI. The CDR3 runs to 13 residues. The DNA for the CDR3 is TGTGCCAGCACGCGGGAATTTAATTCACCCCTCCACTTT. This sequence encodes CASTREFNSPLHF.

This clone has only a few counts. The J gene is TRBJ2-2, the V gene TRBV5-1; D is possibly TRBD2 (6 bases). The CDR3 has 13 residues. V was clipped by 4 bases and J by 5 bases, with 9 bases between them. Germline CDR1 reads SGHRS; CDR2 reads YFSETQ. This chain's CDR3 is CASSQGGTGELFF. CDR3 coding DNA: TGCGCCAGCAGCCAAGGAGGGACCGGGGAGCTGTTTTTT. Full variable domain (missing parts from reference TRBV5-1 and TRBJ2-2): KAGVTQTPRYLIKTRGQQVTLSCSPISGHRSVSWYQQTPGQGLQFLFEYFSETQRNKGNFPGRFSGRQFSNSRSEMNVSTLELGDSALYLCASSQGGTGELFFGEGSRLTVL.

The rearrangement joins TRBV2 to TRBJ1-6; D gene ambiguous. The CDR3 contains 12 residues. CDR1 and CDR2 from the germline V gene are SNHLY and FYNNEI. Deletions cut 5 bases from V and 10 bases from J, with 9 bases between. The CDR3 nucleotides read TGTGCCAGCAGTCCCCTCGGGTCACCCCTCCACTTT. Amino acids: CASSPLGSPLHF.

The CDR3 coding sequence is TGTGCCAGCAGCTCACTTCTGTGGGGGACACAGAACCGGGAGCTGTTTTTT. Translated, it gives CASSSLLWGTQNRELFF. This chain uses TRBV7-8 with TRBJ2-2; weak D call: TRBD1 (6 bases). Germline CDR1 and CDR2: SGHVS and FQNEAQ. This CDR3 has 17 residues. V was pared by 4 bases and J by 9 bases, with 24 bases between.

The gene calls are TRBV7-9 and TRBJ1-1, with D maybe TRBD1 (6 bases). The ends were cut back, 6 bases at V and 5 bases at J, with 16 bases in the middle. Germline lookup yields CDR1 SEHNR and CDR2 FQNEAQ (reference sequence). The CDR3 runs to 14 residues. The CDR3 here is CASSPQGDRTEAFF. The DNA of the CDR3 is TGTGCCAGCAGTCCACAGGGAGATCGGACTGAAGCTTTCTTT.

As for this clone: Other DNA sequences in the sample encode the same CDR3. The chain employs TRBV19 and TRBJ1-1, with D possibly being TRBD1 (5 bases). V lost 3 bases, J lost 0 bases, and 8 bases lay in between. The CDR3 is made up of 14 amino acids. Germline lookup yields CDR1 LNHDA and CDR2 SQIVND (reference sequence). In DNA, the CDR3 is TGTGCCAGTAGTATGGGGGGGATGAACACTGAAGCTTTCTTT. Its protein is CASSMGGMNTEAFF. Complete variable domain (other parts from reference TRBV19 and TRBJ1-1): DGGITQSPKYLFRKEGQNVTLSCEQNLNHDAMYWYRQDPGQGLRLIYYSQIVNDFQKGDIAEGYSVSREKKESFPLTVTSAQKNPTAFYLCASSMGGMNTEAFFGQGTRLTVV.

This chain links TRBV7-8 with TRBJ2-5, with 15 bases fitting TRBD2. V shed 0 bases, J shed 3 bases, and the junction held 2 bases outside the gene matches. Germline V CDR1 and CDR2: SGHVS, FQNEAQ. The CDR3 covers 17 residues. CDR3 in DNA: TGTGCCAGCAGCTTAGCGAGGACTAGCGGGGGGGAAGAGACCCAGTACTTC. Translated: CASSLARTSGGEETQYF.

The rearrangement links TRBV6-2 or TRBV6-3 to TRBJ1-1; TRBD1 matches 9 bases. V trimming: 5 bases; J trimming: 1 base; junction bases outside the gene matches: 17. CDR1 and CDR2 (germline): MNHEY, SVGEGT. The CDR3 sequence is 19 residues long. Here the CDR3 DNA reads TGTGCCAGCAGTAACCCTCCGGGACAGGGAGGTGCGGGGAACACTGAAGCTTTCTTT. This gives the protein CASSNPPGQGGAGNTEAFF.

This clone was observed once. V and J are TRBV7-9 and TRBJ1-2; perhaps TRBD1 as D (6 bases). The CDR3 extends over 17 amino acids. The germline V and J ends were trimmed by 2 bases and 6 bases, with 22 bases remaining between them. The germline gives CDR1 SEHNR, CDR2 FQNEAQ (reference sequence). The chain's CDR3 is CASSLRTQPRGLNGYTF. The CDR3 region has the DNA TGTGCCAGCAGCTTAAGGACCCAGCCCAGGGGCCTAAATGGCTACACCTTC.

This clone is medium-sized by share. The V gene is TRBV27, the J gene TRBJ2-7; 8 bases align to TRBD1. This CDR3 contains 14 residues. V lost 4 bases to trimming and J lost 6 bases; unmatched junction nucleotides: 8. CDR1 MNHEY and CDR2 SMNVEV come from the germline V gene (reference sequence). The CDR3 region is CASSSLTGAREQYF. CDR3 DNA sequence: TGTGCCAGCAGTTCTCTGACAGGGGCTCGCGAGCAGTACTTC.